The rows below give T cell receptor beta chains drawn from one sample of a study of blood T cell repertoires in COVID-19. The assay was immunoSEQ multiplex PCR, and TCRdb's table has in-frame clones only and misses some. The table records fewer than 300,000 clones, roughly four fifths of them present only once. The sample was peripheral blood. All receptors come from a woman in her 50s who had recovered from COVID-19. CDR3s include the opening cysteine and the closing phenylalanine or tryptophan. The D gene is left open where the match is weak. Size tells how often a clone was seen (once, few, many) or the class of an expanded clone, and some rows leave it out.

V: TRBV6-2/TRBV6-3
D: TRBD2
size: -
J: TRBJ2-5
DNA: TGTGCCAGCAGTTACGTGGGTCTAGCGGAGAATTTCCACGGGACCCAGTACTTC
CDR3: CASSYVGLAENFHGTQYF

V: TRBV5-4
D: -
size: -
J: TRBJ1-4
DNA: TGTGCCAGCAGTGAGAAACGGGATCTGAATGAAAAACTGTTTTTT
CDR3: CASSEKRDLNEKLFF

V: TRBV5-6
D: TRBD2
size: -
J: TRBJ2-3
DNA: TGTGCCAGCAGCTTGTTTAGCGGGGGGGCCCCGAGCACAGATACGCAGTATTTT
CDR3: CASSLFSGGAPSTDTQYF

V: TRBV18
D: TRBD1
size: -
J: TRBJ1-6
DNA: TGTGCCAGCTCACCGACGGGACAGGGGTCGGATAATTCACCCCTCCACTTT
CDR3: CASSPTGQGSDNSPLHF

V: TRBV27
D: -
size: -
J: TRBJ2-7
DNA: TGTGCCAGCAGTGCCTATACCAGGGCCTACGAGCAGTACTTC
CDR3: CASSAYTRAYEQYF

V: TRBV19
D: -
size: -
J: TRBJ2-5
DNA: TGTGCCAGTAGTCCTTCAGGCATCCAAGAGACCCAGTACTTC
CDR3: CASSPSGIQETQYF

V: TRBV6-5
D: -
size: once
J: TRBJ1-5
DNA: TGTGCCAGCGTATACCTGATTGAGAGCCATCAGCCCCAGCATTTT
CDR3: CASVYLIESHQPQHF

V: TRBV10-3
D: TRBD1
size: -
J: TRBJ1-6
DNA: TGTGCCATCAGTCGAGGGGGCTTGGATAATTCACCCCTCCACTTT
CDR3: CAISRGGLDNSPLHF

V: TRBV5-1
D: TRBD1
size: -
J: TRBJ2-3
DNA: TGCGCCAGCCGAATGACAGGGCTCACAGATACGCAGTATTTT
CDR3: CASRMTGLTDTQYF

V: TRBV7-2
D: TRBD2
size: -
J: TRBJ2-1
DNA: TGTGCCAGCAGCTTATCCGCCGGACTAGCGGGAGATGAGCAGTTCTTC
CDR3: CASSLSAGLAGDEQFF

V: TRBV12-3/TRBV12-4
D: -
size: -
J: TRBJ1-5
DNA: TGTGCCAGCAGTTTCGGTAGCAATCAGCCCCAGCATTTT
CDR3: CASSFGSNQPQHF

V: TRBV7-2
D: TRBD2
size: -
J: TRBJ2-3
DNA: TGTGCCAGCAGGCGGGGGGGGAGCACAGATACGCAGTATTTT
CDR3: CASRRGGSTDTQYF

V: TRBV7-3
D: TRBD1
size: -
J: TRBJ2-5
DNA: TGTGCCAGCAGCCGGGGACAGGGAGCCAAGACCCAGTACTTC
CDR3: CASSRGQGAKTQYF

V: TRBV29-1
D: -
size: -
J: TRBJ2-3
DNA: TGCAGCGTCACGGGACTTCGCGTGGGCACAGATACGCAGTATTTT
CDR3: CSVTGLRVGTDTQYF

V: TRBV27
D: TRBD2
size: -
J: TRBJ2-7
DNA: TGTGCCAGCAGCCACCCGAGGAGCGGGACCTACGAGCAGTACTTC
CDR3: CASSHPRSGTYEQYF

V: TRBV30
D: -
size: -
J: TRBJ1-6
DNA: TGTGCCTGGAGTGGGAGGGTGTTCTATAATTCACCCCTCCACTTT
CDR3: CAWSGRVFYNSPLHF

V: TRBV15
D: -
size: -
J: TRBJ1-1
DNA: TGTGCCACCAGCAGAGATCGAGGAATTGAAGCTTTCTTT
CDR3: CATSRDRGIEAFF

V: TRBV29-1
D: TRBD2
size: -
J: TRBJ2-1
DNA: TGCAGCGTTCCGGGACTAGCGGGAGCTTTTGGATCCTACAATGAGCAGTTCTTC
CDR3: CSVPGLAGAFGSYNEQFF

V: TRBV5-6
D: -
size: -
J: TRBJ2-1
DNA: TGTGCCAGCAGCTTGTCCGGACTAAAGCAGTTCTTC
CDR3: CASSLSGLKQFF

V: TRBV19
D: TRBD1
size: -
J: TRBJ2-2
DNA: TGTGCCAGTAGTATCCGCAGGGGGCATGTGACCGGGGAGCTGTTTTTT
CDR3: CASSIRRGHVTGELFF

V: TRBV18
D: -
size: few
J: TRBJ1-1
DNA: TGTGCCAGCTCACCAGAGCTCATGAACACTGAAGCTTTCTTT
CDR3: CASSPELMNTEAFF

V: TRBV18
D: TRBD1
size: -
J: TRBJ1-1
DNA: TGTGCCAGCTCACCACCTCGTAAGGGGGCTTTGTACACTGAAGCTTTCTTT
CDR3: CASSPPRKGALYTEAFF

V: TRBV4-3
D: TRBD1
size: -
J: TRBJ1-1
DNA: TGCGCCAGCAGCCTCGGACAGGGCCGCACTGAAGCTTTCTTT
CDR3: CASSLGQGRTEAFF

V: TRBV28
D: -
size: -
J: TRBJ1-1
DNA: TGTGCCAGCAGTTTACCCAGCCGGGGCACTGAAGCTTTCTTT
CDR3: CASSLPSRGTEAFF

V: TRBV5-5
D: TRBD1
size: -
J: TRBJ1-1
DNA: TGTGCCAGCAGCGAACAGGGGCCAAACACTGAAGCTTTCTTT
CDR3: CASSEQGPNTEAFF

V: TRBV5-1
D: TRBD1
size: -
J: TRBJ2-5
DNA: TGCGCCAGCAGCCCCGGGACAGCCGTTTACGGGGAGACCCAGTACTTC
CDR3: CASSPGTAVYGETQYF

V: TRBV11-2
D: -
size: -
J: TRBJ1-4
DNA: TGTGCCAGCAGCTTAAATTCGGGGAACCTTAATGAAAAACTGTTTTTT
CDR3: CASSLNSGNLNEKLFF

V: TRBV7-2
D: TRBD1
size: -
J: TRBJ2-7
DNA: TGTGCCAGCAGCGGGAGGGACAGGGGGTCCATGGGCGAGCAGTACTTC
CDR3: CASSGRDRGSMGEQYF

V: TRBV5-1
D: TRBD1
size: -
J: TRBJ1-4
DNA: TGCGCCAGCAGCTCGCGCCCGCAGGGGGAGGAAAAACTGTTTTTT
CDR3: CASSSRPQGEEKLFF

V: TRBV11-2
D: -
size: once
J: TRBJ2-2
DNA: TGTGCCAGCAGCTTCTCGAACACCGGGGAGCTGTTTTTT
CDR3: CASSFSNTGELFF

V: TRBV11-2
D: TRBD1
size: -
J: TRBJ1-5
DNA: TGTGCCAGCAGCCGGGACAGGGGCGATCAGCCCCAGCATTTT
CDR3: CASSRDRGDQPQHF

V: TRBV19
D: TRBD2
size: -
J: TRBJ2-3
DNA: TGTGCCAGTAGTTTAGGGCGGGGGGTCACAGATACGCAGTATTTT
CDR3: CASSLGRGVTDTQYF

V: TRBV18
D: -
size: -
J: TRBJ1-1
DNA: TGTGCCAGCTCACCAAATTCGGTCGCGGGGAAGGAAGCTTTCTTT
CDR3: CASSPNSVAGKEAFF

V: TRBV7-9
D: TRBD2
size: -
J: TRBJ2-1
DNA: TGTGCCAGCAGTACATCTAGCGGGGGGTACTCCTACAATGAGCAGTTCTTC
CDR3: CASSTSSGGYSYNEQFF

V: TRBV5-1
D: -
size: -
J: TRBJ2-1
DNA: TGCGCCAGCAGCTTGTTACCGGTGAGCTCCTACAATGAGCAGTTCTTC
CDR3: CASSLLPVSSYNEQFF

V: TRBV30
D: -
size: -
J: TRBJ1-2
DNA: TGTGCCTGGAGACACCAAACAGGGATAGGCGGCTACACCTTC
CDR3: CAWRHQTGIGGYTF

V: TRBV7-9
D: -
size: -
J: TRBJ1-2
DNA: TGTGCCAGCAGCCGTTCGGGGGAGATAGACTATGGCTACACCTTC
CDR3: CASSRSGEIDYGYTF

V: TRBV27
D: -
size: -
J: TRBJ2-2
DNA: TGTGCCAGCAGTCTCAATGGGGCGGCGAACACCGGGGAGCTGTTTTTT
CDR3: CASSLNGAANTGELFF

V: TRBV28
D: TRBD1
size: once
J: TRBJ2-5
DNA: TGTGCCAGCAGTTCGGGACAGCACCAAGAGACCCAGTACTTC
CDR3: CASSSGQHQETQYF

V: TRBV10-3
D: TRBD1
size: -
J: TRBJ1-1
DNA: TGTGCCATCAGTGAGTCCGGGACAGGGGTGTCTGAAGCTTTCTTT
CDR3: CAISESGTGVSEAFF

V: TRBV27
D: -
size: -
J: TRBJ2-2
DNA: TGTGCCAGCAGTTTATTAACAGGGAACACCGGGGAGCTGTTTTTT
CDR3: CASSLLTGNTGELFF

V: TRBV27
D: -
size: -
J: TRBJ1-4
DNA: TGTGCCAGCAGAATACAGGGTACTAATGAAAAACTGTTTTTT
CDR3: CASRIQGTNEKLFF

V: TRBV27
D: TRBD2
size: -
J: TRBJ2-1
DNA: TGTGCCAGCAGACAGCGGGAGGCAAATTGGGGCAATGAGCAGTTCTTC
CDR3: CASRQREANWGNEQFF

V: TRBV19
D: -
size: -
J: TRBJ2-4
DNA: TGTGCCAGTAGGTCGACGGGTTTGGACATTCAGTACTTC
CDR3: CASRSTGLDIQYF

V: TRBV3-1/TRBV3-2
D: -
size: -
J: TRBJ2-7
DNA: TGTGCCAGCAGCCAAGGGGGCAAGCAGTACTTC
CDR3: CASSQGGKQYF

V: TRBV4-1
D: -
size: -
J: TRBJ1-5
DNA: TGCGCCAGCAGTCCCTATTGGTATAGCAATCAGCCCCAGCATTTT
CDR3: CASSPYWYSNQPQHF